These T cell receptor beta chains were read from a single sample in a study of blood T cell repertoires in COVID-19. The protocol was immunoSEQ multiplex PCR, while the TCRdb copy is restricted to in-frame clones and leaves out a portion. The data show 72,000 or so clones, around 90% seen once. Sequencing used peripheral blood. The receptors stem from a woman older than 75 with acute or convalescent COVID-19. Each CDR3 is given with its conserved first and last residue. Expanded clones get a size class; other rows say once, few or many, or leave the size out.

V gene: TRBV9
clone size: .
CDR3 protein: CASSVDITVQETQYF

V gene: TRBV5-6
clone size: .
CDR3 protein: CASRLAGGSASTDTQYF

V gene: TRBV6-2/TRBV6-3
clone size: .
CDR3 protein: CASSYTAGGNQPQHF

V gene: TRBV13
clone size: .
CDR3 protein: CASSAYRGPLHF

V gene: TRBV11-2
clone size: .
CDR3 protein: CASSQWGGGQTNTQYF

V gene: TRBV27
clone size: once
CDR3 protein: CASSLSSRGETQYF

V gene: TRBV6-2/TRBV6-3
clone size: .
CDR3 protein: CASSYSTSGRGEQFF

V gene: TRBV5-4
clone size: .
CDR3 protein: CASSPGTYSSSGNTIYF

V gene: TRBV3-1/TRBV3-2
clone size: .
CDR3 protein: CASSQIQGEETQYF

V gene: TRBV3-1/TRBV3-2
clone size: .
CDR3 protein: CASSQAWSGAYEQYF

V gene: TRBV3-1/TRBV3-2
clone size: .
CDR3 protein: CASSQQGLGPQHF

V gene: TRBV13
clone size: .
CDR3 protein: CASSLGAQGAVLSEQFF

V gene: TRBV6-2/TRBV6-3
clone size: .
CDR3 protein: CASSYKAGGDPDTQYF

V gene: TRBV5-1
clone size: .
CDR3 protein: CASANAAAYEQYF

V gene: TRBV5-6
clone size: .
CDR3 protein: CASTRRDRDNSPLHF

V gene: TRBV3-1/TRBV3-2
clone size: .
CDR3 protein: CASSPTPSGTDYYEQYF

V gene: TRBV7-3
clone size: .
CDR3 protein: CASSLTAGVTEAFF

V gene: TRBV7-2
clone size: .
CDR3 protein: CASSRDRGETGELFF

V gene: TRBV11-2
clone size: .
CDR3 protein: CASSYSGSSYEQYF

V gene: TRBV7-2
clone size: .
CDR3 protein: CASSLRWANQPQHF

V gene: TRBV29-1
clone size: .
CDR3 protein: CSVEARQVWNEKLFF

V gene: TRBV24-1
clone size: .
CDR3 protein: CATSDRTAPWYGYTF

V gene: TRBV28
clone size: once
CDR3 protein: CASTLGGSNEQFF

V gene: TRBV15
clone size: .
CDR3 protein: CATRREAASTDTQYF

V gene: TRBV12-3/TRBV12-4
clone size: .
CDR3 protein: CASSLGDYFEQYF